The 27 T cell receptor beta chains below were found in one sample sequenced in a study of identical twins. TCRdb re-derived calls from the 5' RACE reads in MiXCR, one entry per CDR3 protein. The sample lists 220,000 or so distinct CDR3 sequences, around 6.6% occurring once. These data also formed part of another study, on yellow fever vaccine responses in identical twins.

Specimen: memory (CD45RO+) T cells sorted from blood. All receptors come from a woman between 18 and 29 years old in good health.

This clonotype was found a few times. V and J are TRBV4-1 and TRBJ2-1; D gene unclear. This CDR3 is 14 amino acids long. V dropped 1 base and J dropped 4 bases, with 8 bases sitting between them. CDR1 MGHRA and CDR2 YSYEKL come from the germline V gene. The CDR3 is CASSQAVLYNEQFF. As DNA, the CDR3 is TGCGCCAGCAGCCAAGCCGTTCTGTACAATGAGCAGTTCTTC.

The chain combines TRBV9 with TRBJ2-1; 10 bases line up with TRBD2. V shed 0 bases, J shed 0 bases, and the junction held 6 bases outside the gene matches. Looked up from germline, CDR1 is SGDLS and CDR2 is YYNGEE. This CDR3 is 18 amino acids long. The CDR3 protein is CASSVGLAGATSYNEQFF. In DNA form, the CDR3 reads TGTGCCAGCAGCGTAGGTCTAGCGGGGGCCACCTCCTACAATGAGCAGTTCTTC.

This chain joins TRBV10-3 and TRBJ1-2, with D perhaps matching TRBD1 (5 bases). V was pared by 4 bases and J by 2 bases, with 11 bases between. The CDR3 has 14 residues. The germline V gene encodes CDR1 ENHRY and CDR2 SYGVKD. The CDR3 loop reads CAISAGVANYGYTF. DNA of the CDR3: TGTGCCATCAGTGCGGGGGTTGCGAACTATGGCTACACCTTC.

The V and J genes are TRBV9 and TRBJ2-1, with D tentatively TRBD1 (6 bases). The CDR3 runs to 18 residues. V was trimmed by 1 base and J by 0 bases, leaving 17 bases between them. The germline V gene has CDR1 SGDLS and CDR2 YYNGEE. CDR3 amino acids: CASSVKGRQDGSYNEQFF. The CDR3 nucleotides read TGTGCCAGCAGCGTAAAGGGGAGACAGGACGGCTCCTACAATGAGCAGTTCTTC.

This clonotype was detected ten times or more. The gene calls are TRBV5-1 and TRBJ1-2; possible D gene TRBD1, 5 bases. The germline V and J ends were trimmed by 0 bases and 3 bases, with 9 bases remaining between them. The CDR3 runs 14 residues. Germline V lookup: CDR1 SGHRS, CDR2 YFSETQ. The CDR3, as DNA: TGCGCCAGCAGCTTGGCGGGGGGACACTATGGCTACACCTTC. It translates to CASSLAGGHYGYTF.

This clonotype was detected a few times. The chain's CDR3 is CSVERGGDNEQFF. CDR3 in DNA: TGCAGCGTTGAACGCGGGGGAGACAATGAGCAGTTCTTC. The chain joins TRBV29-1 to TRBJ2-1; TRBD2 matches 7 bases. The CDR3 is 13 residues long. Germline V gives CDR1 SQVTM, CDR2 ANQGSEA. J lost 5 bases, V lost 2 bases, and 3 bases had no gene match.

At least ten counts were recorded for this clonotype. The chain uses TRBV12-3 or TRBV12-4 and TRBJ2-1; D ambiguous. The length of the CDR3 is 12 residues. Trimming took 3 bases from V and 6 from J, leaving 6 bases between them. The DNA of the CDR3 is TGTGCCAGCAGTTTCTCAGTCAATGAGCAGTTCTTC. Translation gives CASSFSVNEQFF.

This clonotype has at least ten counts. The gene calls are TRBV4-2 and TRBJ1-4; 7 positions agree with TRBD1. Trimming took 1 base from V and 7 from J; bases not matched to a gene: 3. Germline V gene lookup returns CDR1 LGHNA and CDR2 YNFKEQ. The CDR3 length is 14 residues. The CDR3 DNA reads as TGTGCCAGCAGCCAAGGCAGGGGGATTGAAAAACTGTTTTTT. Its protein is CASSQGRGIEKLFF.

This clonotype was seen a handful of times. This chain links TRBV7-6 with TRBJ2-7; TRBD2 matches 7 bases. CDR3 length: 15 amino acids. V trimming: 1 base; J trimming: 0 bases; junction bases outside the gene matches: 3. The germline gives CDR1 SGHVS, CDR2 FNYEAQ. As DNA, the CDR3 is TGTGCCAGCAGCTTAGTGAGCGGGACCTCCTACGAGCAGTACTTC. This gives the protein CASSLVSGTSYEQYF.

This clonotype was seen more than once but under ten times. V usage is TRBV9 and J usage is TRBJ2-2; 10 positions agree with TRBD2. Germline V gives CDR1 SGDLS, CDR2 YYNGEE. The CDR3 length is 15 residues. Trimming took 4 bases from V and 7 from J; bases not matched to a gene: 7. The CDR3, as DNA: TGTGCCAGCAGCCCTAGCGGGAGTAGCGGCGGGGAGCTGTTTTTT. Its translation: CASSPSGSSGGELFF.

This clonotype has ten or more counts. The genes are TRBV12-3 or TRBV12-4 and TRBJ1-1, with a possible D match to TRBD1 (5 bases). V was pared by 5 bases and J by 0 bases, with 10 bases between. CDR3 length: 14 residues. The CDR3 DNA is TGTGCCAGCAGTCGGACAACTTTGAACACTGAAGCTTTCTTT. This encodes CASSRTTLNTEAFF.

The table lists this clonotype with many counts. The V call is TRBV20-1, the J call TRBJ2-5; TRBD1 matches 8 bases. V was pared by 0 bases and J by 1 base, with 4 bases of the junction left unmatched. Germline V CDR1 and CDR2: DFQATT, SNEGSKA (reference sequence). The CDR3 consists of 15 residues. CDR3 nucleotide sequence: TGCAGTGCTAGAGATTTGGACAGGGTCCAAGAGACCCAGTACTTC. Protein product: CSARDLDRVQETQYF.

This clonotype was seen only a few times. The chain is built from TRBV24-1 and TRBJ2-2, with a possible D match to TRBD2 (5 bases). The CDR3 runs 18 residues. The ends were cut back, 2 bases at V and 4 bases at J, with 19 bases in the middle. In germline, CDR1 is KGHDR, CDR2 SFDVKD. CDR3 in DNA: TGTGCCACCAGTGATTCACCCCCGCGGGTAGTGGGCACCGGGGAGCTGTTTTTT. As protein: CATSDSPPRVVGTGELFF.

The chain employs TRBV10-3 and TRBJ2-7; 8 bases are a match to TRBD2. With V trimmed by 8 bases and J by 6 bases, 9 bases remained unmatched. This CDR3 spans 13 amino acids. Per germline, CDR1 ENHRY and CDR2 SYGVKD. The CDR3 protein is CAISKAGVVEQYF. Written as DNA, the CDR3 is TGTGCCATCTCGAAAGCGGGAGTGGTCGAGCAGTACTTC.

This clonotype was recorded many times. This chain connects TRBV4-2 to TRBJ2-7; unclear D gene. Germline CDR1 reads LGHNA; CDR2 reads YNFKEQ. V was shortened by 0 bases and J by 5 bases, with 8 bases between the two germline ends. CDR3 length equals 13 residues. This chain's CDR3 is CASSQEEGNEQYF. The CDR3 DNA follows: TGTGCCAGCAGCCAAGAGGAAGGAAACGAGCAGTACTTC.

This clonotype has only a few counts. The chain uses TRBV28 and TRBJ1-2, with TRBD1 identical over 7 bases. V shed 7 bases and J 2 bases; nucleotides not matched to a gene: 10. The CDR3 spans 15 residues. The germline gives CDR1 MDHEN, CDR2 SYDVKM. CDR3 bases: TGTGCCAGCATCCCCTCGACAGGGTCAAACTATGGCTACACCTTC. Translating gives CASIPSTGSNYGYTF.

Turning to this clonotype: The CDR3 end shows no conserved phenylalanine or tryptophan, and so a read error is likely. The chain uses TRBV18 and TRBJ2-3; D gene ambiguous. The CDR3 sequence is 15 residues long. CDR1 KGHSH and CDR2 LQKENI come from the germline V gene. V lost 3 bases and J lost 4, with 14 bases in between. The CDR3 DNA reads TGTGCCAGCTCACCGGCGTTTGCAGGTGCAGATACGCAGTATATT. Translating gives CASSPAFAGADTQYI.

The V gene is TRBV20-1, the J gene TRBJ2-3, with 14 positions matching TRBD2. CDR1 and CDR2 (germline): DFQATT, SNEGSKA (reference sequence). The CDR3 has 19 residues. After removal of 1 base from V and 2 bases from J, the junction contained 11 bases not matched to a gene. CDR3 nucleotide sequence: TGCAGTGCTAGAGGGACTAGCGGGAGGAGGGGGGGACCCACAGATACGCAGTATTTT. Its translation: CSARGTSGRRGGPTDTQYF.

This clonotype was counted a few times. V is TRBV12-3 or TRBV12-4 and J is TRBJ2-1, with 11 bases fitting TRBD2. The CDR3 has 15 amino acids. The ends lost 7 bases at V and 2 bases at J; junction bases unmatched: 4. CDR3 loop: CASTRSGRAYNEQFF. The CDR3 DNA sequence: TGTGCCAGCACCCGTAGCGGGAGGGCCTACAATGAGCAGTTCTTC.

The chain couples TRBV6-1 to TRBJ2-7; TRBD2 agrees at 9 bases. From germline, CDR1 is MNHNS and CDR2 SASEGT. CDR3 size: 15 residues. V was pared by 7 bases and J by 2 bases, with 9 bases of the junction left unmatched. CDR3 sequence (DNA): TGTGCCAGCAAACTCGCCGCTAGCGGGACCTACGAGCAGTACTTC. Translation gives CASKLAASGTYEQYF.

This clonotype was observed at least ten times. J is TRBJ2-7 and V is TRBV5-1; D not certain. CDR1 and CDR2 (germline): SGHRS, YFSETQ. Trimming stripped 0 bases from V and 3 bases from J, with 7 bases between. This CDR3 has 13 amino acids. CDR3 sequence reads: CASSLAGLYEQYF. As DNA, the CDR3 is TGCGCCAGCAGCTTGGCCGGCCTCTACGAGCAGTACTTC.

The chain joins TRBV12-3 or TRBV12-4 to TRBJ1-1, with 7 bases identical to TRBD1. The CDR3 spans 14 residues. V was pared by 3 bases and J by 3 bases, with 4 bases of the junction left unmatched. The CDR3 sequence is CASSFRGLDTEAFF. In DNA, the CDR3 is TGTGCCAGCAGTTTTAGGGGGCTGGACACTGAAGCTTTCTTT.

The chain combines TRBV12-3 or TRBV12-4 with TRBJ2-1; weak D call: TRBD2 (6 bases). This CDR3 is built from 18 residues. Trimming removed 1 base from V and 0 bases from J, with 16 bases in between. The CDR3 here is CASSLDPGGLGSYNEQFF. In nucleotides, the CDR3 is TGTGCCAGCAGTTTAGATCCCGGGGGACTCGGCTCCTACAATGAGCAGTTCTTC.

This chain joins TRBV29-1 and TRBJ2-1; TRBD2 aligns across 11 bases. CDR1 is SQVTM, CDR2 ANQGSEA, per germline. This CDR3 has 16 residues. Trimming cost V 6 bases and J 3 bases; bases outside gene matches: 10. CDR3 in amino acids: CSVFYPSGGNYNEQFF. The CDR3 nucleotides are TGCAGCGTCTTCTACCCTAGCGGGGGGAACTACAATGAGCAGTTCTTC.

The chain joins TRBV5-5 to TRBJ2-1, with 7 bases fitting TRBD2. This CDR3 region has 15 residues. Unmatched junction bases numbered 4, after V lost 4 bases and J lost 0 bases. Germline V lookup: CDR1 SGHKS, CDR2 YYEKEE (reference sequence). This CDR3 is CASSAGVLSYNEQFF. The DNA of the CDR3 is TGTGCCAGCAGCGCGGGAGTACTCTCCTACAATGAGCAGTTCTTC.

This clonotype was seen at least ten times. The J gene is TRBJ2-5, the V gene TRBV9, with D perhaps TRBD2 (6 bases). This CDR3 contains 12 residues. Per germline, CDR1 SGDLS and CDR2 YYNGEE. Trimming left V 2 bases short and J 4 bases short, with 6 bases between. The CDR3 region has the DNA TGTGCCAGCAGCGTCGGGGGAGAGACCCAGTACTTC. It yields the protein CASSVGGETQYF.

This clonotype was counted at least ten times. The V and J genes are TRBV24-1 and TRBJ2-1; 7 bases are shared with TRBD2. Germline values: CDR1 KGHDR, CDR2 SFDVKD. The CDR3 is made up of 16 amino acids. The V and J ends lost 2 bases and 2 bases, in that order; junction bases with no gene match: 5. The CDR3 reads CATSDSILAAYNEQFF. The CDR3 region has the DNA TGTGCCACCAGTGATTCTATCCTAGCGGCCTACAATGAGCAGTTCTTC.